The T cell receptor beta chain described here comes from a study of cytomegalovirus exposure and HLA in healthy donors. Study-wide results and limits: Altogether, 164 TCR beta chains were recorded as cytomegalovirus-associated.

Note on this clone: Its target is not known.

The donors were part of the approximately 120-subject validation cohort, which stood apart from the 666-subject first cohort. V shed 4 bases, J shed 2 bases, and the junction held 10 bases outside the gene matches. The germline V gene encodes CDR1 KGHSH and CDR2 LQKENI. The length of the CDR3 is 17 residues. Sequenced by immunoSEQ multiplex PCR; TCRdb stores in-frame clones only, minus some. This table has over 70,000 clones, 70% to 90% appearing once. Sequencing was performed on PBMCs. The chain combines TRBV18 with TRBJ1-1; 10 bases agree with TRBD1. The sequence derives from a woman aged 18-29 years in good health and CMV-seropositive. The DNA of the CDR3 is TGTGCCAGCTCACGGATGACAGGGGGCGGATTAAACACTGAAGCTTTCTTT. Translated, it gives CASSRMTGGGLNTEAFF.